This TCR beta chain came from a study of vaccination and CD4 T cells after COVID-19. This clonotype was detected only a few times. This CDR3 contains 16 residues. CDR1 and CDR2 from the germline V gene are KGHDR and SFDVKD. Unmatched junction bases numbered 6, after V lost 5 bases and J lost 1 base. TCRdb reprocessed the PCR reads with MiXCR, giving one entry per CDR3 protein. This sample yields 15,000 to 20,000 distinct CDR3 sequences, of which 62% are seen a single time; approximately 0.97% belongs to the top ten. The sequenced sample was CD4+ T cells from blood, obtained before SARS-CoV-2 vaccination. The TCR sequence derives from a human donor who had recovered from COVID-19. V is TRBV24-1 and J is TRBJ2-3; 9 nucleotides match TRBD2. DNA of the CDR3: TGTGCCACCAGTGTTCAGGGACTAGCTGGCACAGATACGCAGTATTTT. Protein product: CATSVQGLAGTDTQYF.